A single sample gave rise to the 24 T cell receptor beta chains below, sequenced in a study of blood T cell repertoires in COVID-19. Using immunoSEQ multiplex PCR, the repertoire was profiled, and TCRdb retains in-frame clones only, with some absent. There are about 400,000 clones in the sample; about 90% occur only once, and about 1.7% lies in the top ten. The sequenced material came from PBMCs or T cells enriched from blood (not recorded which). The receptors stem from a woman under 40 who had recovered from COVID-19.

The gene calls are TRBV19 and TRBJ1-6; 9 bases fit TRBD1. Germline assignment: CDR1 LNHDA and CDR2 SQIVND (reference sequence). The CDR3 runs 15 residues. V was clipped by 3 bases and J by 5 bases; unmatched bases: 2. CDR3 bases: TGTGCCAGTAGTATTACAGGGGGCGATAATTCACCCCTCCACTTT. Translated, it gives CASSITGGDNSPLHF.

The chain carries TRBV6-5 and TRBJ1-5, with D uncertain. Germline V gives CDR1 MNHEY, CDR2 SVGAGI. V was clipped by 6 bases and J by 0 bases, with 6 bases between them. The CDR3 sequence is 13 residues long. CDR3: CASRSYSNQPQHF. The CDR3 DNA is TGTGCCAGCAGATCCTATAGCAATCAGCCCCAGCATTTT.

The chain couples TRBV7-6 to TRBJ2-7, with a tentative D call TRBD2 (6 bases). This CDR3 comprises 15 residues. Germline V lookup: CDR1 SGHVS, CDR2 FNYEAQ. V lost 1 base, J lost 2 bases, and 12 bases lay in between. CDR3 loop: CASSLVSGSPYEQYF. CDR3 DNA sequence: TGTGCCAGCAGCTTAGTAAGCGGGTCTCCCTACGAGCAGTACTTC.

The J gene is TRBJ1-4, the V gene TRBV5-1; D is unresolved. Germline-derived CDR1 and CDR2 are SGHRS and YFSETQ. CDR3 size: 15 residues. V lost 4 bases, J lost 2 bases, and 12 bases lay in between. The CDR3 here is CASSDQATTNEKLFF. For the CDR3, the DNA is TGCGCCAGCAGCGACCAGGCAACCACTAATGAAAAACTGTTTTTT.

V usage is TRBV10-3 and J usage is TRBJ2-5, with a weak D call TRBD2 (5 bases). Germline assignment: CDR1 ENHRY and CDR2 SYGVKD. The CDR3 loop spans 14 amino acids. V lost 4 bases and J 5 bases, leaving 14 bases between the germline ends. This chain's CDR3 is CAISAVGTRETQYF. The CDR3 DNA sequence: TGTGCCATCAGTGCCGTTGGCACTAGGGAGACCCAGTACTTC.

V and J are TRBV7-8 and TRBJ1-2; 7 nucleotides align to TRBD1. This CDR3 comprises 14 residues. The germline CDR1 and CDR2 sequences are SGHVS and FQNEAQ. J was trimmed by 6 bases and V by 5 bases; bases with no gene match: 9. CDR3 sequence (DNA): TGTGCCAGCAGCACACGACAGGGCCTCAATGGCTACACCTTC. Protein product: CASSTRQGLNGYTF.

This chain connects TRBV2 to TRBJ2-5; 8 bases are a match to TRBD2. Germline CDR1 SNHLY, CDR2 FYNNEI. The CDR3 extends over 13 amino acids. V lost 3 bases, J lost 9 bases, and 6 bases stayed unmatched. CDR3 DNA: TGTGCCAGCAGTGAGGATCGGGAGGGAGCCCAGTACTTC. As protein: CASSEDREGAQYF.

V gene TRBV7-3 combines with J gene TRBJ1-1, with D possibly TRBD1 on 6 matching bases. Germline assignment: CDR1 SGHTA and CDR2 FQGTGA. Trimming removed 4 bases at V and 5 bases at J, with 11 bases between. The CDR3 has 13 amino acids. The CDR3, as DNA: TGTGCCAGCAGCTACTCAGGGGTGACTGAAGCTTTCTTT. Protein: CASSYSGVTEAFF.

The chain links TRBV11-2 to TRBJ2-5, with 12 bases aligning to TRBD2. This CDR3 comprises 15 residues. V was clipped by 5 bases and J by 5 bases; unmatched bases: 6. The germline V gene has CDR1 SGHAT and CDR2 FQNNGV. CDR3 sequence (DNA): TGTGCCAGCAGCCAAGGACTAGCGGGACTGGAGACCCAGTACTTC. Translating it yields CASSQGLAGLETQYF.

V and J are TRBV9 and TRBJ2-1; TRBD2 matches 7 bases. V was clipped by 0 bases and J by 1 base; unmatched bases: 13. The CDR3 spans 19 residues. Germline V gene sequence: CDR1 SGDLS, CDR2 YYNGEE. This CDR3 reads CASSVAVTGSSGSYNEQFF. The CDR3 DNA reads as TGTGCCAGCAGCGTAGCGGTGACGGGGTCTAGCGGATCCTACAATGAGCAGTTCTTC.

The V call is TRBV18, the J call TRBJ1-6, with unresolved D. Germline V gives CDR1 KGHSH, CDR2 LQKENI. The CDR3 totals 15 residues. The V end was cut by 2 bases, the J end by 7 bases, with 12 bases between. CDR3 sequence reads: CASSPIGFGNSPLHF. In nucleotides, the CDR3 is TGTGCCAGCTCACCAATCGGGTTTGGAAATTCACCCCTCCACTTT.

This rearrangement joins TRBV5-1 to TRBJ2-1; 8 bases line up with TRBD2. V was pared by 4 bases and J by 7 bases, with 13 bases of the junction left unmatched. Germline loops: CDR1 SGHRS, CDR2 YFSETQ. This CDR3 is built from 16 residues. CDR3 residues: CASSGRTSRGINEQFF. CDR3 sequence (DNA): TGCGCCAGCAGCGGGAGGACTAGCCGAGGGATTAATGAGCAGTTCTTC.

This CDR3 is CASSALPGYEQYF. CDR3 nucleotides: TGTGCCAGCAGTGCTCTCCCAGGCTACGAGCAGTACTTC. The chain couples TRBV6-4 to TRBJ2-7; D gene uncertain. CDR3 size: 13 residues. The V gene's germline CDR1 is MRHNA and CDR2 SNTAGT. Trimming removed 4 bases at V and 3 bases at J, with 10 bases between.

This sequence joins TRBV29-1 and TRBJ2-6, with TRBD1 matching 9 bases. CDR3 length: 17 residues. The J segment lost 3 bases and the V segment lost 4 bases, leaving 10 bases of the junction unmatched. Germline CDR1 reads SQVTM; CDR2 reads ANQGSEA. The CDR3 DNA reads TGCAGCGTTGCCGTGGACAGGGGAATATATGGGGCCAACGTCCTGACTTTC. This translates into CSVAVDRGIYGANVLTF. The full variable domain, completed using reference TRBV29-1 and TRBJ2-6, is SAVISQKPSRDICQRGTSLTIQCQVDSQVTMMFWYRQQPGQSLTLIATANQGSEATYESGFVIDKFPISRPNLTFSTLTVSNMSPEDSSIYLCSVAVDRGIYGANVLTFGAGSRLTVL.

This clone appeared once. The genes are TRBV14 and TRBJ2-2; the D gene is possibly TRBD1 (6 bases). The germline V and J ends were trimmed by 2 bases and 4 bases, with 14 bases remaining between them. The CDR3 sequence is 16 residues long. Germline lookup yields CDR1 SGHDN and CDR2 FVKESK. For the CDR3, the DNA is TGTGCCAGCAGCCAATCACAGGGCTTGAGCACCGGGGAGCTGTTTTTT. This gives the protein CASSQSQGLSTGELFF.

The chain carries TRBV7-2 and TRBJ2-4; 7 nucleotides agree with TRBD2. The CDR3 is 12 residues long. The junction had 2 bases not matched to a gene; V was cut back by 5 bases and J by 7 bases. Germline CDR1 SGHTA, CDR2 FQGNSA. The CDR3 loop reads CASSLGGNIQYF. CDR3 DNA: TGTGCCAGCAGCCTGGGGGGGAACATTCAGTACTTC. The entire variable domain, with the rest obtained from reference TRBV7-2 and TRBJ2-4, is as follows: GAGVSQSPSNKVTEKGKDVELRCDPISGHTALYWYRQSLGQGLEFLIYFQGNSAPDKSGLPSDRFSAERTGGSVSTLTIQRTQQEDSAVYLCASSLGGNIQYFGAGTRLSVL.

The chain has TRBV9 and TRBJ2-3; D possibly corresponds to TRBD1 (6 bases). Germline CDR1 SGDLS, CDR2 YYNGEE. The length of the CDR3 is 16 residues. V was pared by 4 bases and J by 0 bases, with 15 bases between. The CDR3, as DNA: TGTGCCAGCAGCCCCACAGGGCGAGCTAGCACAGATACGCAGTATTTT. Protein sequence: CASSPTGRASTDTQYF.

This chain uses TRBV27 with TRBJ1-2; tentative D call: TRBD1 (5 bases). Germline lookup yields CDR1 MNHEY and CDR2 SMNVEV (reference sequence). The CDR3 has 15 residues. V dropped 8 bases and J dropped 4 bases, with 20 bases sitting between them. Here the CDR3 reads CASGLRGEGSYGYTF. As DNA, the CDR3 is TGTGCCAGCGGGTTACGGGGGGAGGGCAGCTATGGCTACACCTTC.

In this sample, this clone turned up once. This chain connects TRBV28 to TRBJ1-5, with 7 bases lining up with TRBD1. V shed 4 bases and J 7 bases; nucleotides not matched to a gene: 4. Per the germline V gene, CDR1 is MDHEN and CDR2 is SYDVKM. The CDR3 spans 13 residues. In DNA form, the CDR3 reads TGTGCCAGCAGTTCCCGGGACAGACAGCCCCAGCATTTT. This translates into CASSSRDRQPQHF.

The rearrangement joins TRBV24-1 to TRBJ1-3; D call uncertain. The CDR3 loop spans 15 amino acids. V shed 9 bases and J shed 0 bases, with 14 bases lying between them. Germline V gene data show CDR1 as KGHDR and CDR2 as SFDVKD. CDR3 in amino acids: CATRLRTSSGNTIYF. The CDR3 nucleotides are TGTGCCACCCGCCTCAGGACTAGCTCTGGAAACACCATATATTTT.

The CDR3 region is CASTLRGKLEAFF. The CDR3 DNA reads as TGTGCCAGTACCTTAAGGGGGAAACTTGAAGCTTTCTTT. The rearrangement links TRBV19 to TRBJ1-1; D is possibly TRBD1 (6 bases). The CDR3 is 13 amino acids. Trimming removed 7 bases from V and 7 bases from J, with 16 bases in between. Germline CDR1 LNHDA, CDR2 SQIVND (reference sequence).

The chain links TRBV6-2 or TRBV6-3 to TRBJ1-6, with D possibly matching TRBD1 (5 bases). The germline CDR1 and CDR2 sequences are MNHEY and SVGEGT. V lost 0 bases to trimming and J lost 0 bases, with 9 bases between them. The CDR3 loop spans 17 amino acids. Written as DNA, the CDR3 is TGTGCCAGCAGTTACTCGGGGCCGGGCTCCTATAATTCACCCCTCCACTTT. Amino acids: CASSYSGPGSYNSPLHF.

The CDR3 coding sequence is TGTGCCAGCAGACGGACAGGGGCCAACACTGAAGCTTTCTTT. Its translation is CASRRTGANTEAFF. The chain carries TRBV2 and TRBJ1-1; 9 bases map to TRBD1. J was trimmed by 2 bases and V by 6 bases; bases with no gene match: 4. CDR1 SNHLY and CDR2 FYNNEI come from the germline V gene. The CDR3 totals 14 residues. The entire variable domain, with the rest obtained from reference TRBV2 and TRBJ1-1, is as follows: EPEVTQTPSHQVTQMGQEVILRCVPISNHLYFYWYRQILGQKVEFLVSFYNNEISEKSEIFDDQFSVERPDGSNFTLKIRSTKLEDSAMYFCASRRTGANTEAFFGQGTRLTVV.

The V and J genes are TRBV30 and TRBJ1-4, with D possibly matching TRBD1 (6 bases). CDR1 and CDR2 from the germline V gene are GTSNPN and SVGIG (reference sequence). This CDR3 region has 15 residues. V was shortened by 2 bases and J by 2 bases, with 12 bases between the two germline ends. CDR3 in amino acids: CAWSPTGATNEKLFF. The CDR3 DNA sequence: TGTGCCTGGAGTCCGACAGGCGCCACTAATGAAAAACTGTTTTTT.